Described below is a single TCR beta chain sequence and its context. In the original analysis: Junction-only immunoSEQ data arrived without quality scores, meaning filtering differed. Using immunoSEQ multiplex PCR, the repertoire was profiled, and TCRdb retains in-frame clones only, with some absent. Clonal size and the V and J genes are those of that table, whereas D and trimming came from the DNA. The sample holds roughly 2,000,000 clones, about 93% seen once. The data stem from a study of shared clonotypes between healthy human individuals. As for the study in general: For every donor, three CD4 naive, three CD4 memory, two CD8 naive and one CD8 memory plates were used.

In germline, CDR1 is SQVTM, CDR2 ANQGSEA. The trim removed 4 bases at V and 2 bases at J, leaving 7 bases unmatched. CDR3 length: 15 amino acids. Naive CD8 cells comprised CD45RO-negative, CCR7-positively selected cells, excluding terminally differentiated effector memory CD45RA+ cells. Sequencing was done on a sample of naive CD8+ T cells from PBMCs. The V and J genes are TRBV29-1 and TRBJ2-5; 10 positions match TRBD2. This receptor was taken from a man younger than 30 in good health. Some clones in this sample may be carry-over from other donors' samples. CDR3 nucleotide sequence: TGCAGCGTTGGCCTAGCGGGAGCTTCTCAAGAGACCCAGTACTTC. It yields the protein CSVGLAGASQETQYF.